Each of the 12 T cell receptor beta chains below was sequenced from the same sample in a study of CD8 T cells in ankylosing spondylitis listed by TCRdb under 2017. Library preparation was by 5' RACE. The sequencing machine was an Illumina HiSeq 2500. TCRdb trimmed the raw reads at Q25, called clones with MiXCR and kept productive beta chains. Rows are unified per CDR3 protein, each entry keeping the most common DNA and genes. In this sample the table shows roughly 260,000 distinct CDR3 sequences, 15% to 25% of which occur a single time. The top ten constitute 7.5% to 9% of the sample. Sequencing was done on a sample of blood, either unsorted or a sorted T cell fraction (not recorded which). The receptors derive from a male donor with ankylosing spondylitis or in good health (not recorded which).

This clonotype has a handful of counts. The V and J genes are TRBV7-9 and TRBJ2-2; TRBD2 matches at 12 bases. Trimming at V came to 5 bases and at J to 5 bases, leaving 6 bases not matched to a gene. Germline CDR1 is SEHNR and CDR2 is FQNEAQ (reference sequence). There are 16 residues in the CDR3. The CDR3, as DNA: TGTGCCAGCAGCGCGACTAGCGGGAGACCTACCGGGGAGCTGTTTTTT. As protein: CASSATSGRPTGELFF.

This clonotype was observed a handful of times. The rearrangement joins TRBV20-1 to TRBJ2-2, with 7 bases fitting TRBD2. The V gene's germline CDR1 is DFQATT and CDR2 SNEGSKA (reference sequence). The CDR3 has 14 residues. V was pared by 6 bases and J by 0 bases, with 4 bases of the junction left unmatched. In DNA form, the CDR3 reads TGCAGTGCCGAACGGGGGGCGAACACCGGGGAGCTGTTTTTT. The encoded protein is CSAERGANTGELFF.

This clonotype was observed many times. This rearrangement joins TRBV6-1 to TRBJ1-2, with unresolved D. This CDR3 has 12 residues. Per germline, CDR1 MNHNS and CDR2 SASEGT. V was clipped by 1 base and J by 4 bases, with 4 bases between them. The CDR3, as DNA: TGTGCCAGCAGTGAAGGAGGCTATGGCTACACCTTC. It codes for CASSEGGYGYTF.

This clonotype came up many times. The chain recombines TRBV7-2 with TRBJ2-5; 8 bases fit TRBD1. Germline-derived CDR1 and CDR2 are SGHTA and FQGNSA. Trimming removed 0 bases from V and 4 bases from J; junction bases left unmatched: 4. The CDR3 has 15 amino acids. CDR3 amino acids: CASSLASGTGETQYF. The DNA of the CDR3 is TGTGCCAGCAGCTTAGCTTCGGGGACAGGAGAGACCCAGTACTTC.

As for this clonotype: The junction departs from the called germline gene at one end, perhaps through a read error. The genes are TRBV6-6 and TRBJ1-2, with a weak D call TRBD1 (5 bases). Per germline, CDR1 MNHNY and CDR2 SVGAGI (reference sequence). This CDR3 region has 13 residues. Here the CDR3 DNA reads TGTGCCAGCAGTTACCGCGACAGCTATGACTACACCTTC. It encodes CASSYRDSYDYTF.

There are many counts of this clonotype. This chain joins TRBV29-1 and TRBJ1-1; TRBD1 might be the D (5 bases). Looked up from germline, CDR1 is SQVTM and CDR2 is ANQGSEA. This CDR3 contains 15 residues. Trimming cost V 5 bases and J 0 bases, with 16 bases left between them. CDR3 bases: TGCAGCGTTTTCTTTGGGACCATAATGAACACTGAAGCTTTCTTT. Translation gives CSVFFGTIMNTEAFF.

The CDR3 here is CSAQHGQAQETQYF. CDR3 nucleotides: TGCAGTGCTCAGCACGGACAGGCACAAGAGACCCAGTACTTC. The chain combines TRBV20-1 with TRBJ2-5; TRBD1 matches 7 bases. The V gene end was trimmed by 5 bases and the J gene end by 2 bases; junction bases not matched to a gene: 8. Germline V gene sequence: CDR1 DFQATT, CDR2 SNEGSKA (reference sequence). This CDR3 comprises 14 residues.

The chain combines TRBV5-5 with TRBJ1-4; no reliable D call. CDR1 and CDR2 from the germline V gene are SGHKS and YYEKEE (reference sequence). V lost 3 bases and J 8 bases, leaving 11 bases between the germline ends. The CDR3 totals 13 residues. The CDR3 DNA is TGTGCCAGCAGCTCTACACCCTGGGAAAAACTGTTTTTT. Amino acid sequence: CASSSTPWEKLFF.

The genes are TRBV20-1 and TRBJ1-2; possibly TRBD1 for D (6 bases). In germline, CDR1 is DFQATT, CDR2 SNEGSKA (reference sequence). The CDR3 spans 14 residues. V lost 5 bases to trimming and J lost 10 bases, with 23 bases between them. CDR3 amino acids: CSADRLPGTTVYTF. The CDR3, as DNA: TGCAGTGCTGACCGACTGCCAGGGACAACCGTCTACACCTTC.

The chain combines TRBV7-9 with TRBJ2-4; D may be TRBD1 (5 bases). This CDR3 has 15 residues. Germline loops: CDR1 SEHNR, CDR2 FQNEAQ (reference sequence). V lost 1 base to trimming and J lost 15 bases, with 22 bases between them. Here the CDR3 reads CASSLEGMRSPERYF. CDR3 nucleotide sequence: TGTGCCAGCAGCTTAGAGGGGATGAGGTCCCCGGAAAGGTACTTC.

This chain connects TRBV28 to TRBJ1-2; unclear D gene. Trimming pared 4 bases from V and 0 bases from J, leaving 15 bases between. This CDR3 comprises 16 residues. From germline, CDR1 is MDHEN and CDR2 SYDVKM. Here the CDR3 reads CASSWSGRGANYGYTF. In DNA form, the CDR3 reads TGTGCCAGCAGTTGGTCTGGGCGGGGAGCTAACTATGGCTACACCTTC.

The genes are TRBV20-1 and TRBJ2-3; TRBD2 matches 10 bases. V lost 6 bases and J lost 6; bases outside the gene matches: 12. There are 15 residues in the CDR3. Looked up from germline, CDR1 is DFQATT and CDR2 is SNEGSKA (reference sequence). CDR3 DNA: TGCAGTGCCTCGAGGACTAGCGGCCCCGTTGATACGCAGTATTTT. This translates into CSASRTSGPVDTQYF.